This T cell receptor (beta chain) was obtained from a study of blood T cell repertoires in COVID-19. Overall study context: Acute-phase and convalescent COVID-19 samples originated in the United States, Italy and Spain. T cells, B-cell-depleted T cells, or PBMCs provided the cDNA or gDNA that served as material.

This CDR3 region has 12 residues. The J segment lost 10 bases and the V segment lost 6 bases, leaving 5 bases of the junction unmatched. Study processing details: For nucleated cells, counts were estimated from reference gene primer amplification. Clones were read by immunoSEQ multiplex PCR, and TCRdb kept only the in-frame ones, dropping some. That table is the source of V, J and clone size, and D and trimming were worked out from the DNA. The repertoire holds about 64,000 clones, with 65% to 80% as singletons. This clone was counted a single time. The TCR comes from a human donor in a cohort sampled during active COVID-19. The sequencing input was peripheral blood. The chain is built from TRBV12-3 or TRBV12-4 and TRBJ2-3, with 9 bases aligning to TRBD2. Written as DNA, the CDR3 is TGTGCCAGCAGGAGGGGACTAGCCCCGCAGTATTTT. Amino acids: CASRRGLAPQYF.